A single sample is the source of the 17 T cell receptor beta chains below, sequenced in a study of control samples from healthy donors and cancer patients. The table came from immunoSEQ multiplex PCR; TCRdb's copy has only in-frame clones and leaves some out. The top ten clones hold around 3.9% of a sample with roughly 120,000 clones, approximately 90% of them seen once. The sample was PBMCs. All receptors come from a woman in her fifties or sixties with lung cancer.

This sequence joins TRBV30 and TRBJ2-5, with D possibly being TRBD2 (7 bases). The CDR3 is 14 amino acids. Per germline, CDR1 GTSNPN and CDR2 SVGIG (reference sequence). V gave up 4 bases and J gave up 5 bases, with 17 bases separating them. The DNA for the CDR3 is TGTGCCTGGAATGGTGGGGGAGGGGGGGAGACCCAGTACTTC. This sequence encodes CAWNGGGGGETQYF.

This clone has just a few counts. The gene calls are TRBV6-2 or TRBV6-3 and TRBJ1-1; D is unclear. The V end lost 5 bases, the J end lost 6 bases, and 10 bases lay between the germline ends. CDR1 is MNHEY and CDR2 is SVGEGT in the germline V gene. This CDR3 has 12 residues. The CDR3 here is CASSANRAEAFF. The CDR3 DNA follows: TGTGCCAGCAGTGCTAATCGGGCTGAAGCTTTCTTT.

This clone was counted a single time. The gene calls are TRBV20-1 and TRBJ2-3; D is unclear. The CDR3 covers 11 residues. Germline loops: CDR1 DFQATT, CDR2 SNEGSKA (reference sequence). The V gene lost 6 bases and the J gene lost 5 bases, with 9 bases spanning the gap. Here the CDR3 reads CSASPVDTQYF. The CDR3 nucleotides read TGCAGTGCCAGCCCCGTAGATACGCAGTATTTT.

The rearrangement uses TRBV27 and TRBJ1-6; 7 bases align to TRBD1. J was trimmed by 6 bases and V by 6 bases; bases with no gene match: 5. This CDR3 is 14 amino acids long. Germline V gives CDR1 MNHEY, CDR2 SMNVEV (reference sequence). The CDR3 loop is CASSQDRFNSPLHF. CDR3 DNA sequence: TGTGCCAGCAGCCAGGACAGGTTTAATTCACCCCTCCACTTT.

This clone was recorded only once. The rearrangement uses TRBV19 and TRBJ1-5; D is ambiguous. From germline, CDR1 is LNHDA and CDR2 SQIVND (reference sequence). Trimming took off 3 bases at V and 3 bases at J, with 6 bases between the two ends. The CDR3 has 13 residues. The CDR3 nucleotides are TGTGCCAGTAGTATGACTGACAATCAGCCCCAGCATTTT. Amino acids: CASSMTDNQPQHF.

This chain connects TRBV3-1 (or the pseudogene TRBV3-2) to TRBJ2-7; 9 nucleotides match TRBD1. V was pared by 4 bases and J by 5 bases, with 9 bases of the junction left unmatched. The length of the CDR3 is 15 residues. CDR1 is LGHDT and CDR2 is YNNKEL in the germline V gene (reference sequence). The CDR3 nucleotides read TGTGCCAGCAGCCCCAGGACAGGGGTTGGACACGAGCAGTACTTC. Amino acids: CASSPRTGVGHEQYF.

The chain carries TRBV30 and TRBJ2-3; 10 bases align to TRBD2. Germline V lookup: CDR1 GTSNPN, CDR2 SVGIG (reference sequence). Trimming took 0 bases from V and 4 from J; bases not matched to a gene: 4. The CDR3 contains 15 residues. As DNA, the CDR3 is TGTGCCTGGAGTGTTCTAGCGGGAGCAGCAGATACGCAGTATTTT. This sequence encodes CAWSVLAGAADTQYF.

This clone occurred once. V is TRBV9 and J is TRBJ1-1; no reliable D call. This CDR3 has 13 amino acids. Germline values: CDR1 SGDLS, CDR2 YYNGEE. The V end was cut by 5 bases, the J end by 6 bases, with 14 bases between. The CDR3 region has the DNA TGTGCCAGCAGTGAAACTTTAAGGCCTGAAGCTTTCTTT. This encodes CASSETLRPEAFF.

A few counts support this clone. This chain connects TRBV5-1 to TRBJ1-1; D ambiguous. The CDR3 totals 13 residues. Germline V gene data show CDR1 as SGHRS and CDR2 as YFSETQ. V lost 1 base to trimming and J lost 0 bases, with 4 bases between them. In DNA, the CDR3 is TGCGCCAGCAGCTTGTCCTTGAACACTGAAGCTTTCTTT. Protein sequence: CASSLSLNTEAFF.

The chain couples TRBV28 to TRBJ1-5; D gene uncertain. V was cut by 8 bases and J by 4 bases, with 12 bases left in between. Germline lookup yields CDR1 MDHEN and CDR2 SYDVKM. CDR3 length: 13 amino acids. CDR3 sequence: CASRGRVNQPQHF. The CDR3 nucleotides read TGTGCCAGCCGCGGACGGGTGAATCAGCCCCAGCATTTT.

V is TRBV7-9 and J is TRBJ2-1; 8 positions match TRBD1. Germline values: CDR1 SEHNR, CDR2 FQNEAQ (reference sequence). The V segment lost 2 bases and the J segment 6 bases; nucleotides outside the gene matches: 6. The CDR3 extends over 15 amino acids. The CDR3: CASSLTRGQANEQFF. For the CDR3, the DNA is TGTGCCAGCAGCTTAACCAGGGGGCAAGCCAATGAGCAGTTCTTC. Full variable domain (outside the CDR3, taken from reference TRBV7-9 and TRBJ2-1): DTGVSQNPRHKITKRGQNVTFRCDPISEHNRLYWYRQTLGQGPEFLTYFQNEAQLEKSRLLSDRFSAERPKGSFSTLEIQRTEQGDSAMYLCASSLTRGQANEQFFGPGTRLTVL.

V gene TRBV30 combines with J gene TRBJ1-6; no clear D gene. V shed 4 bases and J shed 4 bases, with 8 bases lying between them. CDR3 length: 13 amino acids. In germline, CDR1 is GTSNPN, CDR2 SVGIG (reference sequence). CDR3 DNA: TGTGCCTGGATGGCCGGTTATAATTCACCCCTCCACTTT. Translated: CAWMAGYNSPLHF. The full variable domain, its missing parts supplied by reference TRBV30 and TRBJ1-6, is SQTIHQWPATLVQPVGSPLSLECTVEGTSNPNLYWYRQAAGRGLQLLFYSVGIGQISSEVPQNLSASRPQDRQFILSSKKLLLSDSGFYLCAWMAGYNSPLHFGNGTRLTVT.

The V gene is TRBV2, the J gene TRBJ2-7, with unresolved D. V gave up 4 bases and J gave up 3 bases, with 13 bases separating them. Germline assignment: CDR1 SNHLY and CDR2 FYNNEI. This CDR3 has 14 residues. The CDR3 bases are TGTGCCAGCAGTGCAAAACAGCGATACTACGAGCAGTACTTC. Translation gives CASSAKQRYYEQYF.

This chain connects TRBV6-5 to TRBJ1-1, with 8 bases that match TRBD1. V lost 7 bases and J lost 6; bases outside the gene matches: 13. Germline CDR1 MNHEY, CDR2 SVGAGI. CDR3 length: 15 amino acids. The CDR3: CASISGQGAKSEAFF. The CDR3 DNA is TGTGCCAGCATTTCGGGGCAGGGGGCCAAATCTGAAGCTTTCTTT.

The V gene is TRBV6-1, the J gene TRBJ2-3; unclear D gene. V was clipped by 2 bases and J by 0 bases, with 3 bases between them. In germline, CDR1 is MNHNS, CDR2 SASEGT. CDR3 size: 13 residues. The CDR3: CASSEQSTDTQYF. The CDR3 region has the DNA TGTGCCAGCAGTGAACAGAGCACAGATACGCAGTATTTT.

The chain's CDR3 is CASSMGPLSSGNTIYF. CDR3 nucleotide sequence: TGCGCCAGCAGCATGGGACCCCTGAGCTCTGGAAACACCATATATTTT. The chain links TRBV5-1 to TRBJ1-3; perhaps TRBD1 as D (5 bases). The CDR3 is 16 residues long. V was shortened by 4 bases and J by 0 bases, with 14 bases between the two germline ends. Germline loops: CDR1 SGHRS, CDR2 YFSETQ.

The chain has TRBV7-9 and TRBJ2-7, with 8 positions matching TRBD1. Germline CDR1 is SEHNR and CDR2 is FQNEAQ (reference sequence). Germline trimming cut 5 bases from V and 2 bases from J; bases unmatched to any gene: 8. The CDR3 covers 15 residues. The CDR3 coding sequence is TGTGCCAGCAGCCATGGACAGGGACGGACCTACGAGCAGTACTTC. Residues: CASSHGQGRTYEQYF.